This TCR beta chain was identified in a study of identical twins. The cDNA had a unique molecular identifier and a template-switch universal primer site. TCRdb reprocessed the 5' RACE reads with MiXCR, giving one entry per CDR3 protein. Found here are hundreds of thousands of distinct CDR3 sequences, 5.5% to 6.5% of them singletons; the top ten hold around 1.7%. This clonotype was detected many times. As yet, its antigen is unknown. Germline-derived CDR1 and CDR2 are MNHNS and SASEGT. J lost 10 bases, V lost 6 bases, and 9 bases had no gene match. The CDR3 runs to 13 residues. Study outcomes and limitations: Excess sharing between twins was weaker in beta out-of-frame sequences. Twin-shared out-of-frame alpha sequences were enriched for low generation probability. Cord blood beta clonotypes present at high abundance carried fewer insertions; no such pattern appeared in memory repertoires.

Sequenced sample: naive T cells sorted from blood. This clonotype was sampled from a man between 18 and 29 years old in good health. The chain joins TRBV6-1 to TRBJ2-1, with 7 bases identical to TRBD2. The CDR3 DNA reads TGTGCCAGCAGACCGAGACTAGCAGGGGAGCAGTTCTTC. It translates to CASRPRLAGEQFF.